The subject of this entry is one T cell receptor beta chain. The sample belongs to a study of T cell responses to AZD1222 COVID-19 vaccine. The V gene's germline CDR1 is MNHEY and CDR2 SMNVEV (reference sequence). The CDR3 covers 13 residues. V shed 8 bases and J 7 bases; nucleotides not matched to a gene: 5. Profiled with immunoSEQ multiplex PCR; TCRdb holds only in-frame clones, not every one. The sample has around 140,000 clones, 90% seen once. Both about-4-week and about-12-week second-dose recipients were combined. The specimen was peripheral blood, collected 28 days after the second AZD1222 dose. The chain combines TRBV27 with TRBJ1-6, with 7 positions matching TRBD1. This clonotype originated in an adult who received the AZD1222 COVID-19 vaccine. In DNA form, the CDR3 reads TGTGCCAGCGGCAGGGGGTACAATTCACCCCTCCACTTT. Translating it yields CASGRGYNSPLHF.